What follows is one TCR beta chain and its context. The antigen remains undetermined. The data originate from a study of shared clonotypes between healthy human individuals. Study context: In total, the donors were two women and a few men aged 18 to 49.

The table came from immunoSEQ multiplex PCR; TCRdb's copy has only in-frame clones and leaves some out. The sample consists of 550,000 to 750,000 clones, about 91% of them appearing once. Germline assignment: CDR1 SGHTA and CDR2 FQGNSA. The CDR3 loop spans 12 amino acids. V was pared by 5 bases and J by 11 bases, with 13 bases between. It was CD45RO-negative cells, positively selected for CCR7, that made up naive CD8 cells, with terminally differentiated effector memory CD45RA+ cells excluded. Study-wide findings and caveats: In having few donors, the study represented limited genetic and exposure-history diversity. The sharing of 4.5% to 6.5% of naive CD4 clonotypes was seen across a few donors.

Sequencing used naive CD8+ T cells sorted from blood. The genes are TRBV7-2 and TRBJ1-5, with D hard to call. This clonotype was obtained from a man between 25 and 39 years old in good health. The CDR3 DNA reads TGTGCCAGCAGCCAAACCACGGAAGCCCAGCATTTT. The encoded protein is CASSQTTEAQHF.